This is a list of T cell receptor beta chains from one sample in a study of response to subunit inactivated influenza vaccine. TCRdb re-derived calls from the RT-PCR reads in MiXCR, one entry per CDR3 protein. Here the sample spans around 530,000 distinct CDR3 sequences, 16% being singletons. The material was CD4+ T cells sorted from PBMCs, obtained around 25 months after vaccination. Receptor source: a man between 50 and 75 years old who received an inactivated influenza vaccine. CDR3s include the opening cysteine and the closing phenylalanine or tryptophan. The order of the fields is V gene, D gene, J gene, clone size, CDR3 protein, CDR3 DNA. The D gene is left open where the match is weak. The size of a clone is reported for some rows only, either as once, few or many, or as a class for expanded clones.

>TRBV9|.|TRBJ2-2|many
CASSESTGELFF
TGTGCCAGCAGCGAGAGTACCGGGGAGCTGTTTTTT
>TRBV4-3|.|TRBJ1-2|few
CASRKIGQKGDYGYTF
TGCGCCAGCAGGAAGATTGGACAAAAAGGGGACTATGGCTACACCTTC
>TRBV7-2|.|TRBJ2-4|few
CASTLGGIQYF
TGTGCCAGCACCTTAGGTGGCATTCAGTACTTC
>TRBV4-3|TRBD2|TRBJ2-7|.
CASSQGVAGTYEQYF
TGCGCCAGCAGCCAAGGGGTAGCGGGGACTTACGAGCAGTACTTC
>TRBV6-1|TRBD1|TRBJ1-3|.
CASRGQGGGNTIYF
TGTGCCAGCAGGGGACAGGGAGGTGGAAACACCATATATTTT
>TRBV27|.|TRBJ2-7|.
CASSRSASYEQYF
TGTGCCAGCAGTCGATCAGCCTCCTACGAGCAGTACTTC
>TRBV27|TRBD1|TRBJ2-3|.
CASRPGTGSTDTQYF
TGTGCCAGCAGGCCCGGGACAGGGTCCACAGATACGCAGTATTTT
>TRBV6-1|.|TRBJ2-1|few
CASRGRDRVYNEQFF
TGTGCCAGCAGGGGGAGGGACAGAGTCTACAATGAGCAGTTCTTC
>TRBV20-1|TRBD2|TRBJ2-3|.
CSAQRTSGSRNTQYF
TGCAGTGCTCAACGGACTAGCGGGAGCCGGAATACGCAGTATTTT
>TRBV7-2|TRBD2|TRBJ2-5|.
CASSLMSGGSGETQYF
TGTGCCAGCAGCTTAATGAGCGGGGGAAGTGGTGAGACCCAGTACTTC
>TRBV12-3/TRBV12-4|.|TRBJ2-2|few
CASSLGVLTTGELFF
TGTGCCAGCAGTTTAGGGGTCTTAACGACCGGGGAGCTGTTTTTT
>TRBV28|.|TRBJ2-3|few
CASRDIRTDTQYF
TGTGCCAGCCGGGACATTCGCACAGATACGCAGTATTTT
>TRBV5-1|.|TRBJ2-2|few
CASSLGVQGVWELFF
TGCGCCAGCAGCTTGGGTGTTCAGGGAGTCTGGGAGCTGTTTTTT
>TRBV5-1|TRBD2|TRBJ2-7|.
CASSLDRRGGSYEQYF
TGCGCCAGCAGCTTGGACCGTCGGGGCGGGAGCTACGAGCAGTACTTC
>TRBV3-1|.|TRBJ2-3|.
CASSQVGADTQYF
TGTGCCAGCAGCCAAGTAGGAGCGGATACGCAGTATTTT
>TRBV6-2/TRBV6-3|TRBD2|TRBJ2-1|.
CASSYFTQGLAGGKFSNIWEQFF
TGTGCCAGCAGTTACTTCACACAGGGACTAGCGGGAGGAAAGTTTTCCAATATCTGGGAGCAGTTCTTC
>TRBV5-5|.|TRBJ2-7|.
CASSFQTYEEQYF
TGTGCCAGCAGCTTTCAGACCTACGAGGAGCAGTACTTC
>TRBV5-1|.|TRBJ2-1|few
CASSFPWARDYNEQFF
TGCGCCAGCAGCTTCCCGTGGGCGAGGGACTACAATGAGCAGTTCTTC
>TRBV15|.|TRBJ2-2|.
CATSSLYKNTGELFF
TGTGCCACCAGCAGCCTCTATAAGAACACCGGGGAGCTGTTTTTT
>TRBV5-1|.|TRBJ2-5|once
CASSLAGTVYQETQYF
TGCGCCAGCAGCTTGGCCGGGACTGTGTACCAAGAGACCCAGTACTTC
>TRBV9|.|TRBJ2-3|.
CASSVGRARDTQYF
TGTGCCAGCAGCGTAGGACGGGCTAGAGATACGCAGTATTTT
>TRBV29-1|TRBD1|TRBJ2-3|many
CSVAPQGASTDTQYF
TGCAGCGTTGCCCCCCAGGGGGCGAGCACAGATACGCAGTATTTT
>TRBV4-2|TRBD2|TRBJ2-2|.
CASSQDYSGSWVTGELFF
TGTGCCAGCAGCCAAGATTACAGCGGGAGTTGGGTCACCGGGGAGCTGTTTTTT
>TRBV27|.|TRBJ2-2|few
CASSTPTGTWDTGELFF
TGTGCCAGCAGTACCCCGACCGGGACTTGGGACACCGGGGAGCTGTTTTTT
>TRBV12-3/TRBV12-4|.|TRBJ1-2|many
CASSPTGWSNYGYTF
TGTGCCAGCAGCCCCACAGGGTGGTCTAACTATGGCTACACCTTC
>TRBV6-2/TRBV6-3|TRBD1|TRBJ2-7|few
CASSYLGTASYEQYF
TGTGCCAGCAGTTATTTGGGGACAGCCTCCTACGAGCAGTACTTC
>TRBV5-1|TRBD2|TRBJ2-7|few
CASSLADKGLSATSSYEQYF
TGCGCCAGCAGCTTGGCGGACAAGGGACTAAGTGCCACAAGCTCCTACGAGCAGTACTTC